This entry describes one T cell receptor (beta chain). Antigen unknown. This sample stems from a study of shared clonotypes between healthy human individuals. General study results and limits: The sampled material consisted only of blood, and tissue repertoires are likely to differ. Between four donors, naive CD4 clonotypes were shared at a level of approximately 5%.

Profiled with immunoSEQ multiplex PCR; TCRdb holds only in-frame clones, not every one. The repertoire consists of some 2.1 million clones, with around 95% occurring once and the leading ten covering about 1.7%. Terminally differentiated effector memory CD45RA+ cells were excluded by CCR7 positive selection of CD45RO-negative cells. Sequencing input: naive CD8+ T cells from PBMCs. This receptor was obtained from a man aged 18 to 35 in good health. Some clones in this sample may be carry-over from other donors' samples.

CDR3 bases: TGTGCCAGCAGTGAAGCGCTTCGATGGTCTTCTGGAAACACCATATATTTT. As protein: CASSEALRWSSGNTIYF. The rearrangement joins TRBV6-1 to TRBJ1-3; D not resolved. Germline lookup yields CDR1 MNHNS and CDR2 SASEGT. V lost 0 bases, J lost 1 base, and 13 bases lay in between. The length of the CDR3 is 17 residues.